This T cell receptor (beta chain) is from a study of Ad26.COV2.S vaccination and SARS-CoV-2 variants. The V gene lost 8 bases and the J gene lost 8 bases, with 15 bases spanning the gap. CDR1 and CDR2 (germline): LNHDA, SQIVND (reference sequence). The CDR3 runs 12 residues. This clone occurred a few times. Its target is not known. As for treatment: some 19 received Ad26.COV2.S at low or high dose, single or two shots; roughly five received placebo; per-sample allocation not given. Samples were taken on day 63 after the first vaccine or placebo injection. The method was immunoSEQ multiplex PCR; TCRdb's version includes in-frame clones alone and lacks a portion of them. The repertoire consists of roughly 400,000 clones, with roughly 87% occurring once and the leading ten covering 4.3%. Points from the study as a whole: Analytic work on TCR breadth and depth might have understated the full extent of total T cell responses.

Sequences were derived from peripheral blood, sampled in a trial of Ad26.COV2.S vaccine versus placebo. The chain employs TRBV19 and TRBJ1-2, with a possible D match to TRBD1 (6 bases). The clonotype comes from a person aged 18-65 years who received the Ad26.COV2.S COVID-19 vaccine or a placebo. CDR3 loop: CASRTVPSGYTF. CDR3 sequence (DNA): TGTGCCAGTCGGACAGTTCCGTCGGGCTACACCTTC.